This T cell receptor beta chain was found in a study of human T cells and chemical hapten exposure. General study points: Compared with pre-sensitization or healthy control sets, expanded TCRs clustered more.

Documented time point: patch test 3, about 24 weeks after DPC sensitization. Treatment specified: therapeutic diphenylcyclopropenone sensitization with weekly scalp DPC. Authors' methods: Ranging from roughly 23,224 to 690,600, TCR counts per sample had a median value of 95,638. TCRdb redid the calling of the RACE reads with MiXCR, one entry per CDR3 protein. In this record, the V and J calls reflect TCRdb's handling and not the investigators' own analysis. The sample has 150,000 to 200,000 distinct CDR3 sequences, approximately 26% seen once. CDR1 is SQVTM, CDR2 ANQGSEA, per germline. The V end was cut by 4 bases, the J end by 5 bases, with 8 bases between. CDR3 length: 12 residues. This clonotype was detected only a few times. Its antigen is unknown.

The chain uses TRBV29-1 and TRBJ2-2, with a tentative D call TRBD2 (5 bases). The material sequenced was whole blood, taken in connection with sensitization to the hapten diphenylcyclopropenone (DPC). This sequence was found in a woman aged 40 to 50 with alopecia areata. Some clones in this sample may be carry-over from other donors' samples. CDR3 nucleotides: TGCAGCGTTGCCGGGGAGACCGGGGAGCTGTTTTTT. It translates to CSVAGETGELFF.